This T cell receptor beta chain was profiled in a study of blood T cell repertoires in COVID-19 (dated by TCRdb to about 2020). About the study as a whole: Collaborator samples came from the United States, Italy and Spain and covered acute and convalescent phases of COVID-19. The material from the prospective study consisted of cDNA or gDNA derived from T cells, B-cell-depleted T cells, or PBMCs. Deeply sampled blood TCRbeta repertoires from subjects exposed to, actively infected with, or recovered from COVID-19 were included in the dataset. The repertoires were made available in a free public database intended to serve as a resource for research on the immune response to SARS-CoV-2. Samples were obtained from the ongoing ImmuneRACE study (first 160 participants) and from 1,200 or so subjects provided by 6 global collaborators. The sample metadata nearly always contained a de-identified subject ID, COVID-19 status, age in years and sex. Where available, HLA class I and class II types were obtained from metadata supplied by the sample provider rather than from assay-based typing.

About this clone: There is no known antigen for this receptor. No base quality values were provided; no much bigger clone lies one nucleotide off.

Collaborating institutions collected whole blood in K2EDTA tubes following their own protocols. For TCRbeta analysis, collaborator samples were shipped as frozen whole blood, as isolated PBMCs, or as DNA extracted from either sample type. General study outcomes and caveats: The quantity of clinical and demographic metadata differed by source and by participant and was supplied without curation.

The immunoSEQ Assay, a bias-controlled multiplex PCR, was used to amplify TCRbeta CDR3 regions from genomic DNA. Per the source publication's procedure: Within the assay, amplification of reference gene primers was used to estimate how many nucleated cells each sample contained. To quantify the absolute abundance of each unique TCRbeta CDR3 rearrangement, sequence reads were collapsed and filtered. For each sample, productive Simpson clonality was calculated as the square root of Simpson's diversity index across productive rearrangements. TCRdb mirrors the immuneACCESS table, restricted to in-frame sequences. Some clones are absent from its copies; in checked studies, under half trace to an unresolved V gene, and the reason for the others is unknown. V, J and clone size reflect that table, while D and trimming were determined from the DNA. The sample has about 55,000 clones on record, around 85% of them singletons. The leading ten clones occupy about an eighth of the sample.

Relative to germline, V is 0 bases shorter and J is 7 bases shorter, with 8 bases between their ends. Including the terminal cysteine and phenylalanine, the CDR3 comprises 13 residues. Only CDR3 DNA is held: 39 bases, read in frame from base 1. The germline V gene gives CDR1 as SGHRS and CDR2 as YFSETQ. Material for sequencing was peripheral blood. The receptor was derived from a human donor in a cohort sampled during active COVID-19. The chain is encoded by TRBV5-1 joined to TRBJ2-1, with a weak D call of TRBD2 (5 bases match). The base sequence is TGCGCCAGCAGCTTGGTCGAGGGTAATGAGCAGTTCTTC. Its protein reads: CASSLVEGNEQFF.